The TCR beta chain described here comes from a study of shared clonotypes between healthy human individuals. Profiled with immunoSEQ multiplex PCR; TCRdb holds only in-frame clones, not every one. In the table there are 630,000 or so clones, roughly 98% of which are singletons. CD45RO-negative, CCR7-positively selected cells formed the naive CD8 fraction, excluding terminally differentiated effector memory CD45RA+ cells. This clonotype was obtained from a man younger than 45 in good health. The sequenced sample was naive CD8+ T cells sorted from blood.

This CDR3 reads CASGDSIYEQYF. CDR3 in DNA: TGTGCCAGCGGGGATTCGATCTACGAGCAGTACTTC. The chain uses TRBV21-1 and TRBJ2-7. TRBV21-1 corresponds to a pseudogene. The CDR3 contains 12 residues.